These 25 T cell receptor beta chains share one sample of origin, sequenced in a study of OX40 agonist ivuxolimab in advanced cancers. Sequenced by immunoSEQ multiplex PCR; TCRdb stores in-frame clones only, minus some. This table holds more than 55,000 clones, 80% to 90% found once. The sample was CD4+ or CD8+ T cells sorted from blood, taken in a trial of the OX40 agonist ivuxolimab. These receptors originate from an adult with an advanced solid tumor such as melanoma, head and neck, liver or kidney cancer.

V usage is TRBV2 and J usage is TRBJ2-1; TRBD1 agrees at 7 bases. This CDR3 comprises 13 residues. Looked up from germline, CDR1 is SNHLY and CDR2 is FYNNEI. V was pared by 6 bases and J by 6 bases, with 5 bases of the junction left unmatched. The chain's CDR3 is CASRRQGANEQFF. CDR3 bases: TGTGCCAGCAGGCGACAGGGCGCCAATGAGCAGTTCTTC.

The chain links TRBV11-2 to TRBJ2-2; 8 nucleotides align to TRBD2. This CDR3 spans 16 amino acids. Germline V lookup: CDR1 SGHAT, CDR2 FQNNGV. V was clipped by 7 bases and J by 5 bases; unmatched bases: 12. The CDR3 DNA follows: TGTGCCAGCACCCTATATGGGGCGGGAGGAACCGGGGAGCTGTTTTTT. Translation: CASTLYGAGGTGELFF.

The chain joins TRBV7-9 to TRBJ2-1; D might be TRBD2 (5 bases). This CDR3 contains 16 residues. Trimming took off 3 bases at V and 2 bases at J, with 14 bases between the two ends. Germline lookup yields CDR1 SEHNR and CDR2 FQNEAQ (reference sequence). CDR3 sequence reads: CASSLGVNGPYNEQFF. DNA of the CDR3: TGTGCCAGCAGCTTGGGAGTAAACGGGCCCTACAATGAGCAGTTCTTC.

The chain employs TRBV19 and TRBJ1-2; D might be TRBD1 (5 bases). V shed 4 bases and J shed 4 bases, with 19 bases lying between them. The CDR3 runs 16 residues. The germline CDR1 and CDR2 sequences are LNHDA and SQIVND (reference sequence). CDR3 in amino acids: CASSTRTGPIVYGYTF. CDR3 DNA sequence: TGTGCCAGTAGTACCCGGACGGGGCCGATAGTCTATGGCTACACCTTC.

This chain joins TRBV18 and TRBJ2-7; D possibly corresponds to TRBD1 (5 bases). The germline V gene has CDR1 KGHSH and CDR2 LQKENI. V was shortened by 1 base and J by 0 bases, with 22 bases between the two germline ends. There are 19 residues in the CDR3. Here the CDR3 reads CASSPLAPQSGFSSYEQYF. CDR3 coding DNA: TGTGCCAGCTCACCACTGGCCCCACAGTCAGGGTTTTCCTCCTACGAGCAGTACTTC.

This clone was counted once. The chain links TRBV5-1 to TRBJ1-2, with 7 bases that match TRBD1. This CDR3 has 13 residues. Trimming cost V 3 bases and J 8 bases; bases outside gene matches: 7. CDR1 and CDR2 from the germline V gene are SGHRS and YFSETQ. The CDR3 DNA is TGCGCCAGCAGCTCGGGACAGCTCGGGGGCTACACCTTC. This sequence encodes CASSSGQLGGYTF.

This chain uses TRBV4-1 with TRBJ2-2; 7 bases match TRBD2. The germline gives CDR1 MGHRA, CDR2 YSYEKL. The CDR3 is made up of 18 amino acids. V was pared by 1 base and J by 2 bases, with 10 bases of the junction left unmatched. CDR3 in amino acids: CASSQARGRAGNTGELFF. The CDR3 nucleotides read TGCGCCAGCAGCCAAGCTCGAGGGAGGGCCGGTAACACCGGGGAGCTGTTTTTT.

The rearrangement joins TRBV15 to TRBJ1-5, with D possibly matching TRBD1 (5 bases). Per the germline V gene, CDR1 is LNHNV and CDR2 is YYDKDF (reference sequence). V was trimmed by 3 bases and J by 4 bases, leaving 16 bases between them. This CDR3 has 16 residues. CDR3 residues: CATSREGRGVNQPQHF. The CDR3 nucleotides are TGTGCCACCAGCAGGGAGGGGCGTGGAGTAAATCAGCCCCAGCATTTT. Together with reference TRBV15 and TRBJ1-5, the CDR3 gives the full variable domain: DAMVIQNPRYQVTQFGKPVTLSCSQTLNHNVMYWYQQKSSQAPKLLFHYYDKDFNNEADTPDNFQSRRPNTSFCFLDIRSPGLGDTAMYLCATSREGRGVNQPQHFGDGTRLSIL.

This clone occurred once. The chain links TRBV11-3 to TRBJ2-2; no definite D call. This CDR3 contains 13 residues. Per germline, CDR1 SGHNT and CDR2 YENEEA. Trimming left V 1 base short and J 7 bases short, with 7 bases between. The CDR3 protein is CASSLGWSGELFF. As DNA, the CDR3 is TGTGCCAGCAGCTTAGGCTGGAGCGGGGAGCTGTTTTTT.

The rearrangement joins TRBV7-8 to TRBJ1-2; 7 positions match TRBD1. V shed 2 bases, J shed 8 bases, and the junction held 8 bases outside the gene matches. The CDR3 has 14 amino acids. Per the germline V gene, CDR1 is SGHVS and CDR2 is FQNEAQ. The CDR3 reads CASSLNRGSFGYTF. For the CDR3, the DNA is TGTGCCAGCAGCTTAAACAGGGGATCTTTCGGCTACACCTTC.

V and J are TRBV19 and TRBJ2-1; perhaps TRBD2 as D (6 bases). Germline loops: CDR1 LNHDA, CDR2 SQIVND (reference sequence). CDR3 length equals 16 residues. V gave up 3 bases and J gave up 2 bases, with 14 bases separating them. In DNA, the CDR3 is TGTGCCAGTAGTATGGGAGGCGGGGATCCCTACAATGAGCAGTTCTTC. Residues: CASSMGGGDPYNEQFF.

V gene TRBV28 combines with J gene TRBJ2-5, with TRBD2 matching 11 bases. V gave up 3 bases and J gave up 4 bases; unmatched junction bases: 4. The germline V gene has CDR1 MDHEN and CDR2 SYDVKM. This CDR3 region has 15 residues. The CDR3 DNA follows: TGTGCCAGCAGTTTGGTACTAGCGGGAGTAGAGACCCAGTACTTC. It codes for CASSLVLAGVETQYF.

This rearrangement joins TRBV5-1 to TRBJ2-3, with D perhaps TRBD2 (6 bases). The CDR3 sequence is 16 residues long. The germline CDR1 and CDR2 sequences are SGHRS and YFSETQ. V was cut by 0 bases and J by 0 bases, with 11 bases left in between. The CDR3 reads CASSLGGLSSTDTQYF. Written as DNA, the CDR3 is TGCGCCAGCAGCTTGGGGGGACTGAGCAGCACAGATACGCAGTATTTT.

As regards this clone: At one of its ends the junction is not consistent with the germline gene, which may arise from a read error. V and J are TRBV27 and TRBJ1-2; 10 bases fit TRBD1. The CDR3 is 14 amino acids. Germline lookup yields CDR1 MNHEY and CDR2 SMNVEV (reference sequence). DNA of the CDR3: TGTGCCAGCAGTTTAGGTGGGACAGGGGTCCCAGTTTCTTTC. It yields the protein CASSLGGTGVPVSF.

V gene TRBV6-5 combines with J gene TRBJ1-4; TRBD1 might be the D (5 bases). The CDR3 is made up of 14 amino acids. Deletions cut 6 bases from V and 3 bases from J, with 11 bases between. Per germline, CDR1 MNHEY and CDR2 SVGAGI. Here the CDR3 reads CASRRDGSNEKLFF. CDR3 in DNA: TGTGCCAGCAGGAGGGACGGCTCTAATGAAAAACTGTTTTTT.

The chain recombines TRBV10-3 with TRBJ1-2; D is uncertain. CDR1 ENHRY and CDR2 SYGVKD come from the germline V gene. V gave up 2 bases and J gave up 1 base, with 11 bases separating them. The CDR3 consists of 15 residues. CDR3 amino acids: CAISEIDGFNYGYTF. For the CDR3, the DNA is TGTGCCATCAGTGAGATCGACGGGTTTAACTATGGCTACACCTTC.

The CDR3 coding sequence is TGTGCCAGCAGTTTCCTCTCTGGGAGGTCGAACACCGGGGAGCTGTTTTTT. Residues: CASSFLSGRSNTGELFF. The chain combines TRBV27 with TRBJ2-2; D is perhaps TRBD2 (6 bases). Germline V lookup: CDR1 MNHEY, CDR2 SMNVEV (reference sequence). The CDR3 contains 17 residues. Trimming pared 3 bases from V and 0 bases from J, leaving 14 bases between.

The J gene is TRBJ1-5, the V gene TRBV7-2; D call uncertain. CDR3 length: 13 residues. V lost 1 base and J lost 9, with 10 bases in between. The germline V gene encodes CDR1 SGHTA and CDR2 FQGNSA. CDR3 in amino acids: CASSLVGLVPQHF. The CDR3 nucleotides read TGTGCCAGCAGCTTAGTAGGTTTGGTGCCCCAGCATTTT.

This clone was observed a few times. Here the CDR3 reads CASSYGTGGPTEAFF. CDR3 nucleotides: TGTGCCAGCAGTTATGGGACAGGGGGTCCCACTGAAGCTTTCTTT. The V call is TRBV27, the J call TRBJ1-1, with 11 positions matching TRBD1. With V trimmed by 4 bases and J by 4 bases, 5 bases remained unmatched. This CDR3 comprises 15 residues. Germline V gene lookup returns CDR1 MNHEY and CDR2 SMNVEV (reference sequence).

V and J are TRBV7-2 and TRBJ1-5; D ambiguous. Per germline, CDR1 SGHTA and CDR2 FQGNSA. V was clipped by 5 bases and J by 7 bases, with 12 bases between them. The CDR3 is 13 residues long. CDR3 loop: CASSNRGGQPQHF. Here the CDR3 DNA reads TGTGCCAGCAGCAATCGAGGCGGCCAGCCCCAGCATTTT.

The chain couples TRBV19 to TRBJ2-7; a possible D gene is TRBD1 (5 bases). Trimming removed 5 bases from V and 3 bases from J, with 17 bases in between. The germline V gene encodes CDR1 LNHDA and CDR2 SQIVND (reference sequence). This CDR3 region has 15 residues. CDR3 nucleotides: TGTGCCAGTAGTGGCTGGGGCCGACCCGACTACGAGCAGTACTTC. Protein: CASSGWGRPDYEQYF. The full variable domain, rest sourced from reference TRBV19 and TRBJ2-7, is DGGITQSPKYLFRKEGQNVTLSCEQNLNHDAMYWYRQDPGQGLRLIYYSQIVNDFQKGDIAEGYSVSREKKESFPLTVTSAQKNPTAFYLCASSGWGRPDYEQYFGPGTRLTVT.

V gene TRBV14 combines with J gene TRBJ1-4, with D uncertain. The V gene's germline CDR1 is SGHDN and CDR2 FVKESK. The CDR3 is made up of 14 amino acids. V was pared by 0 bases and J by 7 bases, with 9 bases between. The CDR3 DNA follows: TGTGCCAGCAGCCAAGATATCTGGGGTGAAAAACTGTTTTTT. This encodes CASSQDIWGEKLFF.

V gene TRBV5-1 combines with J gene TRBJ2-1; D may be TRBD1 (5 bases). The CDR3 contains 14 residues. The germline V gene has CDR1 SGHRS and CDR2 YFSETQ. V dropped 4 bases and J dropped 4 bases, with 12 bases sitting between them. The CDR3 reads CASSMQGPYNEQFF. DNA for the CDR3: TGCGCCAGCAGCATGCAGGGCCCATACAATGAGCAGTTCTTC. The variable domain in full, with the rest retrieved from reference TRBV5-1 and TRBJ2-1, is KAGVTQTPRYLIKTRGQQVTLSCSPISGHRSVSWYQQTPGQGLQFLFEYFSETQRNKGNFPGRFSGRQFSNSRSEMNVSTLELGDSALYLCASSMQGPYNEQFFGPGTRLTVL.

The CDR3 is CASSLGGSSYEQYF. CDR3 in DNA: TGTGCCAGCAGCTTAGGCGGGAGCTCCTACGAGCAGTACTTC. This rearrangement joins TRBV11-3 to TRBJ2-7; 7 bases align to TRBD2. This CDR3 has 14 amino acids. The V segment lost 1 base and the J segment 0 bases; nucleotides outside the gene matches: 0. Germline-derived CDR1 and CDR2 are SGHNT and YENEEA.

The rearrangement uses TRBV19 and TRBJ2-7; D remains ambiguous. In germline, CDR1 is LNHDA, CDR2 SQIVND (reference sequence). Trimming stripped 5 bases from V and 4 bases from J, with 12 bases between. The CDR3 extends over 13 amino acids. In nucleotides, the CDR3 is TGTGCCAGTAGTGTTTCGGCGCATTACGAGCAGTACTTC. It translates to CASSVSAHYEQYF.